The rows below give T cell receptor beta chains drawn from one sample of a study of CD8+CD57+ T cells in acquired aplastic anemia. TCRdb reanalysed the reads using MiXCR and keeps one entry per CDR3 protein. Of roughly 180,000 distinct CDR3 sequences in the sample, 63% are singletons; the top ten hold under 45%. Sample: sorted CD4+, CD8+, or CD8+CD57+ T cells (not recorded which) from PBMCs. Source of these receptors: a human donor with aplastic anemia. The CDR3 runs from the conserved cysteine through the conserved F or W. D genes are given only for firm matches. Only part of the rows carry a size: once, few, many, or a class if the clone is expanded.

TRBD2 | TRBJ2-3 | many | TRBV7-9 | CASSILAGGTDTQYF | TGTGCCAGCAGCATCTTAGCGGGGGGGACAGATACGCAGTATTTT
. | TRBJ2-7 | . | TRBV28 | CASKLPGSYEQYF | TGTGCCAGCAAGCTCCCAGGCTCCTACGAGCAGTACTTC
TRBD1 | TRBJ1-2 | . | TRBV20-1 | CSATRDRLYGYTF | TGCAGTGCTACCCGGGACAGACTCTATGGCTACACCTTC
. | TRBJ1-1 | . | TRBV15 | CATSREAVNTEAFF | TGTGCCACCAGCAGAGAGGCGGTGAACACTGAAGCTTTCTTT
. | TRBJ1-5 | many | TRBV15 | CATSRVGSNQPQHF | TGTGCCACCAGCAGAGTCGGCAGCAATCAGCCCCAGCATTTT
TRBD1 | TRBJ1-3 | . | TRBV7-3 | CASSLDKGQGAGNTIYF | TGTGCCAGCAGCTTAGATAAGGGACAGGGGGCTGGAAACACCATATATTTT
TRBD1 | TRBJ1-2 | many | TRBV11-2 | CASSLEGPGGLYGYTF | TGTGCCAGCAGCTTAGAGGGGCCAGGGGGCCTTTATGGCTACACCTTC
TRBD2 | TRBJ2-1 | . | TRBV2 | CASSSLGTSGYNEQFF | TGTGCCAGCAGTTCGTTAGGGACTAGCGGATACAATGAGCAGTTCTTC
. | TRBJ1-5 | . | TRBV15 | CATSRDYSNNQPQHF | TGTGCCACCAGCAGAGACTACAGTAACAATCAGCCCCAGCATTTT
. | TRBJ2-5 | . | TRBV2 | CASTLGEETQYF | TGTGCCAGCACCCTGGGAGAAGAGACCCAGTACTTC
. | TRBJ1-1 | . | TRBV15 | CATSHSGGHTEAFF | TGTGCCACCAGCCATTCGGGGGGTCACACTGAAGCTTTCTTT